Listed below are T cell receptor beta chains from one sample, sequenced in a study of T cell responses to AZD1222 COVID-19 vaccine. The table came from immunoSEQ multiplex PCR; TCRdb's copy has only in-frame clones and leaves some out. This sample has tens of thousands of clones; 87% occur once, and the top ten carry under 14%. The sample in question was peripheral blood, obtained 28 days after the second AZD1222 dose. Every receptor here comes from an adult who received the AZD1222 COVID-19 vaccine. Each CDR3 is given with its conserved first and last residue. A D gene is named only where the DNA matches it firmly.

TRBD1 TRBJ1-6 TRBV27 TGTGCCAGCAAATTGGGTGGGACAGTAAATAATTCACCCCTCCACTTT CASKLGGTVNNSPLHF
. TRBJ1-4 TRBV5-6 TGTGCCAGCAGCTTGGTGACAGTTAATGAAAAACTGTTTTTT CASSLVTVNEKLFF
. TRBJ2-7 TRBV9 TGTGCCAGCAGCGGGAGGGAGGACGAGCAGTACTTC CASSGREDEQYF
TRBD1 TRBJ2-7 TRBV2 TGTGCCAGCAGTCTTATACAGGGGGCAGGGGGGGAGCAGTACTTC CASSLIQGAGGEQYF
TRBD1 TRBJ1-1 TRBV5-5 TGTGCCAGCAGCTGGGGACAGGGGAACACTGAAGCTTTCTTT CASSWGQGNTEAFF
. TRBJ2-7 TRBV7-6 TGTGCCAGCAGCAAGACATATTCCTCAGGGTCATCTTCCTACGAGCAGTACTTC CASSKTYSSGSSSYEQYF
TRBD2 TRBJ2-3 TRBV7-2 TGTGCCAGCAATCAGCGGGGGCTAGGGGATACGCAGTATTTT CASNQRGLGDTQYF
. TRBJ1-3 TRBV15 TGTGCCACCAGCAGAGCGGGGAGCTCTGGAAACACCATATATTTT CATSRAGSSGNTIYF
. TRBJ1-2 TRBV6-2/TRBV6-3 TGTGCCAGCAGTTACCCTGGCATGAACTATGGCTACACCTTC CASSYPGMNYGYTF
TRBD2 TRBJ2-1 TRBV5-6 TGTGCCAGCAGCTTAGCGGGGCCATACAATGAGCAGTTCTTC CASSLAGPYNEQFF
. TRBJ1-1 TRBV12-3/TRBV12-4 TGTGCCAGCAGGCGTACATCTGTAGCTTTCTTT CASRRTSVAFF
. TRBJ2-7 TRBV2 TGTGCCAGCAGGAAGCAGTGGGGGTCCTACGAGCAGTACTTC CASRKQWGSYEQYF
TRBD1 TRBJ1-1 TRBV18 TGTGCCAGCTCACCACCCCGACAGGGGGCCATGAACACTGAAGCTTTCTTT CASSPPRQGAMNTEAFF